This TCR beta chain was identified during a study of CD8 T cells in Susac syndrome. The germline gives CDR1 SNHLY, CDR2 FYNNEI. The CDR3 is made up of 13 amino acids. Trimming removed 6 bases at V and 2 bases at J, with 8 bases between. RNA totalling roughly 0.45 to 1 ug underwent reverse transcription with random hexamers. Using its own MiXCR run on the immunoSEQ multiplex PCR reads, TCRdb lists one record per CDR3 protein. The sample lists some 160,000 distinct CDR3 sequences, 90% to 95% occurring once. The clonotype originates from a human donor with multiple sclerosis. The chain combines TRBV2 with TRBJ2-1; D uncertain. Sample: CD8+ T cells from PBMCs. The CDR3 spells CASRMSAYNEQFF. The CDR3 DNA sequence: TGTGCCAGCAGAATGTCAGCCTACAATGAGCAGTTCTTC. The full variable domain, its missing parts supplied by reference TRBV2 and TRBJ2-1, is EPEVTQTPSHQVTQMGQEVILRCVPISNHLYFYWYRQILGQKVEFLVSFYNNEISEKSEIFDDQFSVERPDGSNFTLKIRSTKLEDSAMYFCASRMSAYNEQFFGPGTRLTVL.